This T cell receptor beta chain was obtained from a study of T cells after posttransplantation cyclophosphamide. Only in-frame clones appear in the TCRdb table, and some are missing; sequencing was by immunoSEQ multiplex PCR. The table includes 17,000 or so clones, 60% to 80% detected once. Treatment was busulfan-fludarabine conditioning, a marrow graft, and cyclophosphamide on days +3 and +4. General study points: Donor-recipient repertoire similarity was low at 1-2 months, rising over year one. Recipient CMV seropositivity and CMV reactivation strongly tracked TRB clonality.

Trimming pared 5 bases from V and 7 bases from J, leaving 23 bases between. The CDR3 sequence is 17 residues long. Looked up from germline, CDR1 is SGHVS and CDR2 is FQNEAQ. Notes on this clone: As yet, its antigen is unknown.

The receptor was derived from a female patient between 40 and 50 years old who received an allogeneic stem cell transplant from a related donor, was CMV-positive, and had no GVHD. The graft donor may have contributed some T cells. The sequencing here drew on CD8+ T cells sorted from PBMCs, taken just over 1,900 days after a stem cell transplant with posttransplant cyclophosphamide. This chain joins TRBV7-8 and TRBJ2-2; a weak D match, TRBD1 (6 bases). DNA of the CDR3: TGTGCCAGCAGCCTAACTCCGGGACAACCTCATGGCGGGGAGCTGTTTTTT. It is translated as CASSLTPGQPHGGELFF. The entire variable domain, with the rest obtained from reference TRBV7-8 and TRBJ2-2, is as follows: GAGVSQSPRYKVAKRGQDVALRCDPISGHVSLFWYQQALGQGPEFLTYFQNEAQLDKSGLPSDRFFAERPEGSVSTLKIQRTQQEDSAVYLCASSLTPGQPHGGELFFGEGSRLTVL.